A single sample is the source of the 25 T cell receptor beta chains below, sequenced in a study of cytomegalovirus exposure and HLA in healthy donors. Primers for the PCR totalled 60 Vbeta and 13 Jbeta. Clones were sequenced by immunoSEQ multiplex PCR, and TCRdb holds only the in-frame ones, with some missing. The sample lists 150,000 or so clones; almost 80% were seen once. Sequencing used PBMCs. Receptors were obtained from a man under 40 in good health and CMV-seronegative.

The chain uses TRBV6-6 and TRBJ1-2, with 11 bases lining up with TRBD1. With 6 bases clipped from V and 5 bases from J, the junction kept 8 bases outside the gene matches. This CDR3 comprises 15 residues. Germline values: CDR1 MNHNY, CDR2 SVGAGI (reference sequence). The CDR3 protein is CASRGQGGLGYGYTF. DNA of the CDR3: TGTGCCAGCAGGGGACAGGGGGGATTAGGTTATGGCTACACCTTC.

The rearrangement uses TRBV5-8 and TRBJ2-1, with 8 bases aligning to TRBD2. Germline lookup yields CDR1 SGHTS and CDR2 YDEGEE. The CDR3 is made up of 16 amino acids. V was pared by 3 bases and J by 4 bases, with 9 bases of the junction left unmatched. The CDR3 DNA reads as TGTGCCAGCAGCTCCGGTACTAGCGGAGGGTACAATGAGCAGTTCTTC. This codes for CASSSGTSGGYNEQFF.

This clone was counted a few times. V usage is TRBV10-3 and J usage is TRBJ2-3; tentatively, D is TRBD1 (5 bases). Deletions cut 4 bases from V and 5 bases from J, with 13 bases between. Germline V gene data show CDR1 as ENHRY and CDR2 as SYGVKD. The CDR3 has 14 amino acids. The CDR3 DNA is TGTGCCATCAGTGGCAGGGAAGAGGTAGATACGCAGTATTTT. It is translated as CAISGREEVDTQYF.

The rearrangement links TRBV11-2 to TRBJ1-4, with 9 bases identical to TRBD1. CDR3 size: 14 residues. The germline V gene encodes CDR1 SGHAT and CDR2 FQNNGV. V was pared by 3 bases and J by 8 bases, with 4 bases of the junction left unmatched. For the CDR3, the DNA is TGTGCCAGCAGCTTGGGACAGGGACTAGAAAAACTGTTTTTT. It specifies CASSLGQGLEKLFF. Full variable domain (outside the CDR3, taken from reference TRBV11-2 and TRBJ1-4): EAGVAQSPRYKIIEKRQSVAFWCNPISGHATLYWYQQILGQGPKLLIQFQNNGVVDDSQLPKDRFSAERLKGVDSTLKIQPAKLEDSAVYLCASSLGQGLEKLFFGSGTQLSVL.

V usage is TRBV11-2 and J usage is TRBJ2-7; D is perhaps TRBD2 (7 bases). V shed 1 base and J shed 6 bases, with 13 bases lying between them. CDR1 and CDR2 from the germline V gene are SGHAT and FQNNGV. The CDR3 contains 14 residues. DNA of the CDR3: TGTGCCAGCAGCTTAGGGGGGGGCCTCGCCGAGCAGTACTTC. Translated: CASSLGGGLAEQYF.

The chain couples TRBV25-1 to TRBJ1-1, with 10 nucleotides matching TRBD1. The junction had 11 bases not matched to a gene; V was cut back by 3 bases and J by 10 bases. The CDR3 has 15 residues. Germline lookup yields CDR1 MGHDK and CDR2 SYGVNS. CDR3 residues: CASSEPGQGIGRAFF. Written as DNA, the CDR3 is TGTGCCAGCAGTGAGCCGGGACAGGGGATCGGTAGAGCTTTCTTT.

The rearrangement joins TRBV9 to TRBJ2-7; TRBD2 matches 13 bases. The CDR3 runs to 16 residues. Germline assignment: CDR1 SGDLS and CDR2 YYNGEE. The V gene end was trimmed by 0 bases and the J gene end by 6 bases; junction bases not matched to a gene: 6. The CDR3 sequence is CASSVAPGLAGAEQYF. CDR3 DNA: TGTGCCAGCAGCGTAGCTCCCGGACTAGCGGGAGCCGAGCAGTACTTC.

The sample holds one count of this clone. The J gene is TRBJ2-1, the V gene TRBV4-3, with unresolved D. Per the germline V gene, CDR1 is LGHNA and CDR2 is YSLEER. Deletions cut 2 bases from V and 6 bases from J, with 14 bases between. This CDR3 comprises 15 residues. The DNA for the CDR3 is TGCGCCAGCAGCCAATTCTCAAGAGGCCCCAATGAGCAGTTCTTC. Translation: CASSQFSRGPNEQFF.

This chain connects TRBV4-1 to TRBJ2-5; 14 positions match TRBD2. The CDR3 covers 17 residues. The V gene end was trimmed by 1 base and the J gene end by 3 bases; junction bases not matched to a gene: 4. CDR1 and CDR2 (germline): MGHRA, YSYEKL. The CDR3 DNA reads TGCGCCAGCAGCCAAGGACTAGCGGGGGGGATTAAAGAGACCCAGTACTTC. Residues: CASSQGLAGGIKETQYF.

The chain employs TRBV19 and TRBJ2-1, with D perhaps matching TRBD2 (5 bases). This CDR3 has 11 amino acids. V dropped 6 bases and J dropped 9 bases, with 9 bases sitting between them. Looked up from germline, CDR1 is LNHDA and CDR2 is SQIVND (reference sequence). The CDR3 DNA reads TGTGCCAGTAGCCGCCGGGGTGAGCAGTTCTTC. Encoded protein: CASSRRGEQFF.

The chain couples TRBV5-1 to TRBJ2-7; D perhaps matches TRBD1 (6 bases). This CDR3 contains 15 residues. Germline V gene lookup returns CDR1 SGHRS and CDR2 YFSETQ. With 0 bases removed from V and 6 bases from J, the gap between germline ends came to 16 bases. CDR3 sequence reads: CASSLATQGRIEQYF. CDR3 bases: TGCGCCAGCAGCTTGGCCACACAGGGTCGAATCGAGCAGTACTTC.

The J gene is TRBJ2-7, the V gene TRBV20-1; D perhaps matches TRBD2 (5 bases). Germline V gene lookup returns CDR1 DFQATT and CDR2 SNEGSKA (reference sequence). V was cut by 7 bases and J by 1 base, with 8 bases left in between. This CDR3 has 11 amino acids. Here the CDR3 DNA reads TGCAGTGGACTACGATCCTACGAGCAGTACTTC. Its protein is CSGLRSYEQYF.

V gene TRBV6-1 combines with J gene TRBJ1-5, with TRBD1 identical over 8 bases. The V gene's germline CDR1 is MNHNS and CDR2 SASEGT. Unmatched junction bases numbered 7, after V lost 4 bases and J lost 8 bases. The CDR3 sequence is 14 residues long. The CDR3 region is CASSVDRGGEPQHF. The CDR3 DNA reads as TGTGCCAGCAGTGTCGACAGGGGAGGTGAGCCCCAGCATTTT.

The rearrangement links TRBV28 to TRBJ1-2, with 7 bases identical to TRBD1. The CDR3 runs 15 residues. V was clipped by 7 bases and J by 1 base; unmatched bases: 9. Looked up from germline, CDR1 is MDHEN and CDR2 is SYDVKM. In nucleotides, the CDR3 is TGTGCCAGCACTAAGGGGACAGTAAATAACTATGGCTACACCTTC. As protein: CASTKGTVNNYGYTF.

CDR3 in DNA: TGCGCCAGCAGTGAGTCTAAAAAGCGAGGGGGCTTGTTTGGCTACACCTTC. Translation: CASSESKKRGGLFGYTF. The chain combines TRBV10-2 with TRBJ1-2; 7 positions agree with TRBD1. The CDR3 extends over 17 amino acids. Losses at the gene ends were 0 bases for V and 7 bases for J; bases not matched to a gene: 14. CDR1 is WSHSY and CDR2 is SAAADI in the germline V gene.

The V gene is TRBV7-9, the J gene TRBJ1-2, with D tentatively TRBD1 (6 bases). The CDR3 spans 14 residues. Deletions cut 2 bases from V and 5 bases from J, with 12 bases between. Germline V gene sequence: CDR1 SEHNR, CDR2 FQNEAQ (reference sequence). CDR3 residues: CASSLPGQPYGYTF. The CDR3 nucleotides are TGTGCCAGCAGCTTACCTGGACAGCCGTATGGCTACACCTTC.

The rearrangement uses TRBV6-6 and TRBJ1-2; D might be TRBD1 (5 bases). Germline assignment: CDR1 MNHNY and CDR2 SVGAGI (reference sequence). CDR3 length: 13 amino acids. The germline V and J ends were trimmed by 6 bases and 4 bases, with 12 bases remaining between them. This CDR3 is CASSSGNTYGYTF. CDR3 in DNA: TGTGCCAGCAGCTCAGGGAACACCTATGGCTACACCTTC.

The chain uses TRBV5-4 and TRBJ2-6; 8 bases are shared with TRBD1. From germline, CDR1 is SGHNT and CDR2 YYREEE (reference sequence). J lost 0 bases, V lost 4 bases, and 12 bases had no gene match. CDR3 length equals 19 residues. This CDR3 is CASSQDLQGAASGANVLTF. The CDR3 DNA reads as TGTGCCAGCAGCCAAGATCTTCAGGGGGCGGCCTCTGGGGCCAACGTCCTGACTTTC.

The gene calls are TRBV14 and TRBJ2-7; unclear D gene. V lost 0 bases to trimming and J lost 3 bases, with 9 bases between them. CDR1 is SGHDN and CDR2 is FVKESK in the germline V gene. The CDR3 runs 14 residues. This CDR3 is CASSQDRFSYEQYF. CDR3 DNA sequence: TGTGCCAGCAGCCAAGATCGGTTTAGCTACGAGCAGTACTTC.

The chain carries TRBV29-1 and TRBJ2-1; 10 bases fit TRBD2. The CDR3 extends over 15 amino acids. V was pared by 3 bases and J by 6 bases, with 8 bases of the junction left unmatched. Looked up from germline, CDR1 is SQVTM and CDR2 is ANQGSEA. DNA for the CDR3: TGCAGCGTTGAGGCTAGCGGGAGAAGGCTCAATGAGCAGTTCTTC. It specifies CSVEASGRRLNEQFF.

This chain uses TRBV2 with TRBJ2-5, with 8 bases that match TRBD2. The DNA end lines up better with TRBJ2-7; the J call may be wrong. CDR1 and CDR2 (germline): SNHLY, FYNNEI. This CDR3 has 15 residues. The CDR3 nucleotides read TGTGCCAGCAGTGAAAGGCTAGCGGGTCCCTACGAGCAGTACTTC. It encodes CASSERLAGPYEQYF.

This chain connects TRBV5-1 to TRBJ1-1; 8 bases line up with TRBD1. V gave up 4 bases and J gave up 1 base; unmatched junction bases: 6. Germline loops: CDR1 SGHRS, CDR2 YFSETQ. The CDR3 loop spans 15 amino acids. CDR3 sequence: CASSDRQGTNTEAFF. In DNA, the CDR3 is TGCGCCAGCAGCGACCGACAGGGGACGAACACTGAAGCTTTCTTT. The full variable domain, in which reference TRBV5-1 and TRBJ1-1 provide the parts outside the CDR3, is KAGVTQTPRYLIKTRGQQVTLSCSPISGHRSVSWYQQTPGQGLQFLFEYFSETQRNKGNFPGRFSGRQFSNSRSEMNVSTLELGDSALYLCASSDRQGTNTEAFFGQGTRLTVV.

This chain uses TRBV2 with TRBJ2-3, with 12 bases lining up with TRBD2. CDR1 and CDR2 from the germline V gene are SNHLY and FYNNEI. The CDR3 extends over 15 amino acids. Trimming cost V 6 bases and J 3 bases; bases outside gene matches: 4. CDR3 protein: CASRQTSGGTDTQYF. CDR3 DNA: TGTGCCAGCAGGCAGACTAGCGGGGGTACAGATACGCAGTATTTT.

The chain links TRBV4-2 to TRBJ2-5; TRBD2 aligns across 10 bases. The DNA end favors TRBJ2-7, so the J call may be wrong. The germline V gene has CDR1 LGHNA and CDR2 YNFKEQ. CDR3 size: 14 residues. The CDR3 reads CASSPWTSGYEQYF. Here the CDR3 DNA reads TGTGCCAGCAGCCCCTGGACTAGCGGATACGAGCAGTACTTC.

V is TRBV4-3 and J is TRBJ2-3; 8 nucleotides align to TRBD2. The ends lost 1 base at V and 5 bases at J; junction bases unmatched: 11. The CDR3 covers 17 residues. Germline loops: CDR1 LGHNA, CDR2 YSLEER. The CDR3 nucleotides read TGCGCCAGCAGCCAAGTGGGATCCAGCGGGAGAGAAGATACGCAGTATTTT. Protein product: CASSQVGSSGREDTQYF.